A few counts support the clone carrying this T cell receptor beta chain. It was during active infection that Seattle patients were enrolled and then longitudinally followed. The source of the sample is a study of blood T cell repertoires in COVID-19. The overall study: COVID-19 samples, acute and convalescent, were from the United States, Italy and Spain. From T cells, B-cell-depleted T cells, or PBMCs came the material, which was cDNA or gDNA.

This CDR3 has 16 residues. The ends were cut back, 6 bases at V and 5 bases at J, with 20 bases in the middle. Germline assignment: CDR1 LNHDA and CDR2 SQIVND (reference sequence). Some clones are missing from TCRdb's copy, which holds only in-frame ones; the method was immunoSEQ multiplex PCR. The repertoire holds approximately 290,000 clones, with 89% as singletons. The sequence was collected from a woman between 25 and 40 years old with COVID-19, enrolled during active disease. Sample: peripheral blood. The rearrangement uses TRBV19 and TRBJ2-1; unclear D gene. The CDR3 DNA follows: TGTGCCAGTAGCCCCCCCTCCTTAGTGGGCCACAATGAGCAGTTCTTC. Translating gives CASSPPSLVGHNEQFF. Full variable domain (rest looked up from reference TRBV19 and TRBJ2-1): DGGITQSPKYLFRKEGQNVTLSCEQNLNHDAMYWYRQDPGQGLRLIYYSQIVNDFQKGDIAEGYSVSREKKESFPLTVTSAQKNPTAFYLCASSPPSLVGHNEQFFGPGTRLTVL.